This T cell receptor beta chain appears in the sequencing data of a study of low-dose radiotherapy and immunotherapy resistance in tumors. The ends were cut back, 3 bases at V and 7 bases at J, with 14 bases in the middle. The CDR3 sequence is 13 residues long. The V gene's germline CDR1 is SGHRS and CDR2 YFSETQ. This clonotype has just one count. The TCRs were subjected to amplification over about 20 PCR cycles employing a constant-region primer in conjunction with a V-primer adapter. From the reads, TCRdb called clonotypes with MiXCR, one entry per CDR3 protein. The profile covers about 50,000 distinct CDR3 sequences, with over 9.5% appearing a single time and 6.2% taken by the ten largest. Time point denoted: before trial treatment.

The V gene is TRBV5-1, the J gene TRBJ2-7; perhaps TRBD1 as D (6 bases). The material sequenced was PBMCs, taken before treatment. This TCR was recovered from a female donor with ovarian cancer. CDR3 nucleotides: TGCGCCAGCAGCTGGGGACCTCAGGGGGAGCAGTACTTC. It translates to CASSWGPQGEQYF.